This T cell receptor beta chain was captured by sequencing in a study of blood T cell repertoires in COVID-19. Study background: T cells, B-cell-depleted T cells, or PBMCs provided the cDNA or gDNA that served as material.

The CDR3 loop spans 14 amino acids. Per germline, CDR1 SGHDN and CDR2 FVKESK. Trimming took 0 bases from V and 5 from J, leaving 10 bases between them. Sequenced by immunoSEQ multiplex PCR; TCRdb stores in-frame clones only, minus some. The sample contains about 200,000 clones, around nine tenths of which appear only once. The sequence was collected from a man in his fifties with COVID-19, enrolled during active disease. The chain couples TRBV14 to TRBJ1-1; no definite D call. Sample: peripheral blood. The CDR3 here is CASSQELTRTEAFF. The DNA of the CDR3 is TGTGCCAGCAGCCAAGAGCTTACGAGGACTGAAGCTTTCTTT. Drawing the rest from reference TRBV14 and TRBJ1-1, the complete variable domain is EAGVTQFPSHSVIEKGQTVTLRCDPISGHDNLYWYRRVMGKEIKFLLHFVKESKQDESGMPNNRFLAERTGGTYSTLKVQPAELEDSGVYFCASSQELTRTEAFFGQGTRLTVV.